What follows is one T cell receptor (beta chain) and its context. Its antigen is unknown. Base qualities are not at hand, and no much larger clone is one base apart. The treatment or condition label, read with the paper, signifies: in vitro stimulation with specific CMV peptide epitopes to enrich CMV-specific T cells. At the junction V is shortened by 3 bases and J by 5 bases; bases outside the gene matches: 2. From cysteine to phenylalanine, the CDR3 is 15 amino acids long. The read is trimmed to its CDR3 DNA, 45 bases read in frame from base 1. The germline V gene yields SGHTA for CDR1 and FQGNSA for CDR2. This specimen belongs to a study of T cell repertoires in cytomegalovirus infection (dated by TCRdb to 2018 to 2020). Concerning the study at large: Recently identified HLA-C-restricted CMV epitopes, whose presentation resists viral immunomodulation, were targeted by peptide stimulations together with well-studied HLA-B-restricted epitopes. Donor HLA type was relevant to the analysis, as public TCR beta signatures indicated carriage of CMV infection together with the matching HLA type. Findings and caveats that apply to the study as a whole: The ex vivo response was dominated by HLA-C-restricted CMV-specific TCR beta clonotypes, which also provided the single most frequent clonotype in two of eight donors. Carriers of CMV infection plus the relevant HLA type were discriminated by the cumulative frequency of public TCR beta family members in the study cohort and in an independent approximately 360-donor cohort.

The reads were generated on an Illumina HiSeq 1500. The public reads were run again by TCRdb, first through fastp at Q25 and then through MiXCR, and only productive beta chains were kept. Entries that share a CDR3 protein sequence are merged under the most common genes and DNA. The sample table shows 100,000 to 150,000 distinct CDR3 sequences, and more than 25% are seen once. The leading ten clones occupy around 54% of the sample. This sample comprised CD8+ T cells from cultured PBMCs, obtained from culture after CMV antigen stimulation. The chain is made from TRBV7-2 and TRBJ2-1, with 12 bases in between that match TRBD2. The source of this sequence is a human donor in good health (CMV status not recorded). Some clones in this sample may be carry-over from other donors' samples. The CDR3 in this case is CASSLTSGGDNEQFF. The sequence in DNA is TGTGCCAGCAGCTTGACTAGCGGGGGAGACAATGAGCAGTTCTTC.